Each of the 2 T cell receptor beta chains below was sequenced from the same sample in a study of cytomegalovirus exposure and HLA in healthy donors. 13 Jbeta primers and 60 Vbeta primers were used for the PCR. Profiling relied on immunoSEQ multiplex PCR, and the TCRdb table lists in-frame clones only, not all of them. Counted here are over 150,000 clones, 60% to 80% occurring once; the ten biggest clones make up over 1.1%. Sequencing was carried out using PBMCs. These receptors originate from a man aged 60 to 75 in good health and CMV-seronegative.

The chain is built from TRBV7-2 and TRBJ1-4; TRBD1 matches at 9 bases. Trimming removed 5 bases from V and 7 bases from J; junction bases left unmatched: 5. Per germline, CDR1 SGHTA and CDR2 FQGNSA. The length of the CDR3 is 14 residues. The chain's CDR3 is CASSPGQGSEKLFF. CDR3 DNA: TGTGCCAGCAGCCCGGGACAGGGTAGTGAAAAACTGTTTTTT.

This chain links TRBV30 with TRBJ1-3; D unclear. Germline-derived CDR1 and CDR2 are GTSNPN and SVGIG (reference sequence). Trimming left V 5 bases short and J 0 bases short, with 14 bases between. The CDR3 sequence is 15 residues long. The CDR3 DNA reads TGTGCCTGGGGGCCAGGCAGTTACTCTGGAAACACCATATATTTT. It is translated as CAWGPGSYSGNTIYF.